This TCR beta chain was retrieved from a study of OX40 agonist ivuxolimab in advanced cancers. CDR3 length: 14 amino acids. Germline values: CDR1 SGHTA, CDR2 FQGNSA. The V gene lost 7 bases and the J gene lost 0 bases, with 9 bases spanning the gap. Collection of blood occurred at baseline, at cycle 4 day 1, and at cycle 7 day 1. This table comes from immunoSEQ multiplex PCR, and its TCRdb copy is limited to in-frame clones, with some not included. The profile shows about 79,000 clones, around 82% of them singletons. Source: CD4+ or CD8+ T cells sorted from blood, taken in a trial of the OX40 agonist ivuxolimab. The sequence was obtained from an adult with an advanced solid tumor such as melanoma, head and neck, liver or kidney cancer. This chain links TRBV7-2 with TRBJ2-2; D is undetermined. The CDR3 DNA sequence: TGTGCCAGCATCCGGCAGGCGAACACCGGGGAGCTGTTTTTT. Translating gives CASIRQANTGELFF.